This T cell receptor beta chain was identified in a study of T cell repertoires in ileal Crohn's disease. The overall study: All patients had surgery for stricturing (approximately 60%) or penetrating (around 39%) disease. Findings of the study overall: Every patient over 26.8% clonality showed endoscopic recurrence.

There are 13 residues in the CDR3. Trimming cost V 10 bases and J 2 bases, with 12 bases left between them. CDR1 and CDR2 (germline): MDHEN, SYDVKM. Regarding this clone: Its antigen is undetermined.

Only in-frame clones appear in the TCRdb table, and some are missing; sequencing was by immunoSEQ multiplex PCR. Among a few thousand clones listed, 82% were seen once. This TCR derives from an adult with Crohn's disease. The sequenced material came from ileal tissue. The chain is built from TRBV28 and TRBJ1-5; D is ambiguous. The CDR3 DNA sequence: TGTGCCACCCGGAGGGAACGCAATCAGCCCCAGCATTTT. It is translated as CATRRERNQPQHF. The full variable domain, rest sourced from reference TRBV28 and TRBJ1-5, is DVKVTQSSRYLVKRTGEKVFLECVQDMDHENMFWYRQDPGLGLRLIYFSYDVKMKEKGDIPEGYSVSREKKERFSLILESASTNQTSMYLCATRRERNQPQHFGDGTRLSIL.